One sample yielded the 6 T cell receptor beta chains listed below, sequenced in a study of cytomegalovirus exposure and HLA in healthy donors. PCR amplification relied on 60 Vbeta primers (plus 13 Jbeta primers). Clones were read by immunoSEQ multiplex PCR, and TCRdb kept only the in-frame ones, dropping some. The table lists under 150,000 clones, 75% to 80% of them singletons. The specimen was PBMCs. The receptors here all came from a woman in her 30s in good health and CMV-seronegative.

This clone was observed once. CDR3 sequence: CASSLAQVDYGYTF. The CDR3 coding sequence is TGTGCCAGCAGCTTGGCTCAGGTAGACTATGGCTACACCTTC. The chain carries TRBV5-4 and TRBJ1-2; D is unresolved. This CDR3 comprises 14 residues. Trimming cost V 0 bases and J 3 bases, with 9 bases left between them. Germline V gene data show CDR1 as SGHNT and CDR2 as YYREEE (reference sequence).

The chain carries TRBV19 and TRBJ1-2; no firm D call. The V and J ends lost 7 bases and 4 bases respectively, with 10 bases between them. This CDR3 is built from 12 residues. Germline assignment: CDR1 LNHDA and CDR2 SQIVND (reference sequence). The CDR3 sequence: CASTSWAYGYTF. The CDR3 coding sequence is TGTGCCAGTACAAGCTGGGCCTATGGCTACACCTTC.

The chain combines TRBV6-5 with TRBJ1-5; 8 nucleotides match TRBD1. Germline V gene lookup returns CDR1 MNHEY and CDR2 SVGAGI. The CDR3 is made up of 15 amino acids. Trimming at V came to 6 bases and at J to 5 bases, leaving 9 bases not matched to a gene. The CDR3 bases are TGTGCCAGCAGCCGTGACAGGGGTCCCTATCAGCCCCAGCATTTT. Translating gives CASSRDRGPYQPQHF.

The sample holds a few counts of this clone. V gene TRBV6-1 combines with J gene TRBJ2-1; perhaps TRBD2 as D (6 bases). Trimming shortened V by 6 bases and J by 7 bases, and 13 bases separated the two germline ends. Per the germline V gene, CDR1 is MNHNS and CDR2 is SASEGT. This CDR3 is 13 amino acids long. The CDR3 coding sequence is TGTGCCAGCAGGGGCGGCGGAGGGAATGAGCAGTTCTTC. Encoded protein: CASRGGGGNEQFF.

J is TRBJ2-7 and V is TRBV11-2; D remains unclear. V lost 1 base, J lost 3 bases, and 7 bases lay in between. The CDR3 contains 13 residues. CDR1 is SGHAT, CDR2 FQNNGV, per germline. The CDR3: CASSLVQIYEQYF. As DNA, the CDR3 is TGTGCCAGCAGCTTAGTCCAGATCTACGAGCAGTACTTC.

The chain has TRBV2 and TRBJ1-2; 9 bases agree with TRBD1. This CDR3 is built from 13 residues. With V trimmed by 6 bases and J by 4 bases, 3 bases remained unmatched. In germline, CDR1 is SNHLY, CDR2 FYNNEI. Written as DNA, the CDR3 is TGTGCCAGCAGGGGACAGGGCGTCTATGGCTACACCTTC. It codes for CASRGQGVYGYTF. Supplemented by reference TRBV2 and TRBJ1-2, the full variable domain reads EPEVTQTPSHQVTQMGQEVILRCVPISNHLYFYWYRQILGQKVEFLVSFYNNEISEKSEIFDDQFSVERPDGSNFTLKIRSTKLEDSAMYFCASRGQGVYGYTFGSGTRLTVV.